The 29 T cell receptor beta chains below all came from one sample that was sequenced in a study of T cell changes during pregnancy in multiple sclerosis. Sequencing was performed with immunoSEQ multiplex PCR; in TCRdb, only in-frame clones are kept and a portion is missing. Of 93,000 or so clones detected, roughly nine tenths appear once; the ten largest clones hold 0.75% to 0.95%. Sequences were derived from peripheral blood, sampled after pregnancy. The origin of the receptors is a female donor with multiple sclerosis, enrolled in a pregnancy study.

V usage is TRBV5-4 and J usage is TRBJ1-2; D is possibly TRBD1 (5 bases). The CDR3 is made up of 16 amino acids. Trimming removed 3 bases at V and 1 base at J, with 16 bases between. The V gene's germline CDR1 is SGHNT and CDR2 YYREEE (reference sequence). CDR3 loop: CASSSNGAEINYGYTF. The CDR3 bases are TGTGCCAGCAGCTCTAATGGGGCAGAAATTAACTATGGCTACACCTTC.

CDR3 bases: TGTGCCAGCAGTGACCTAAACACCGGGGAGCTGTTTTTT. Translated: CASSDLNTGELFF. V and J are TRBV6-4 and TRBJ2-2, with D unclear. Per the germline V gene, CDR1 is MRHNA and CDR2 is SNTAGT. The CDR3 sequence is 13 residues long. V lost 2 bases and J lost 2, with 3 bases in between.

CDR3 protein: CASSPNRATSNYGYTF. CDR3 nucleotide sequence: TGTGCCAGCAGCCCAAACAGGGCTACATCTAACTATGGCTACACCTTC. This sequence joins TRBV4-2 and TRBJ1-2, with D perhaps TRBD1 (6 bases). This CDR3 is built from 16 residues. Germline loops: CDR1 LGHNA, CDR2 YNFKEQ. V was cut by 4 bases and J by 0 bases, with 15 bases left in between.

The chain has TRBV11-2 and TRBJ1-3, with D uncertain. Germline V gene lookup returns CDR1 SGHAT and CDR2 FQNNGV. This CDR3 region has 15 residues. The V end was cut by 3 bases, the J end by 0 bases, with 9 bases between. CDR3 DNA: TGTGCCAGCAGCTTCCAGGCGTCCTCTGGAAACACCATATATTTT. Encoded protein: CASSFQASSGNTIYF.

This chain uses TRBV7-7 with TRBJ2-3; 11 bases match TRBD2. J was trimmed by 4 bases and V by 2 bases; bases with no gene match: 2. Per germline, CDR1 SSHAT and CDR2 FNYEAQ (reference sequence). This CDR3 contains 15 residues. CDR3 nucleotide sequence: TGTGCCAGCAGCTTACTAGCGGGGGGAGCAGATACGCAGTATTTT. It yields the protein CASSLLAGGADTQYF.

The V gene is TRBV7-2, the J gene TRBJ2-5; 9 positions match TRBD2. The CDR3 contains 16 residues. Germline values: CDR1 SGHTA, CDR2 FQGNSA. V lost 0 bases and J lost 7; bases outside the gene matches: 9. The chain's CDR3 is CASSLARASGMGTQYF. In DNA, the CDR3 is TGTGCCAGCAGCTTAGCGCGGGCTAGCGGGATGGGGACCCAGTACTTC. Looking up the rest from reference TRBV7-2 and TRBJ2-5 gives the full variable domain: GAGVSQSPSNKVTEKGKDVELRCDPISGHTALYWYRQSLGQGLEFLIYFQGNSAPDKSGLPSDRFSAERTGGSVSTLTIQRTQQEDSAVYLCASSLARASGMGTQYFGPGTRLLVL.

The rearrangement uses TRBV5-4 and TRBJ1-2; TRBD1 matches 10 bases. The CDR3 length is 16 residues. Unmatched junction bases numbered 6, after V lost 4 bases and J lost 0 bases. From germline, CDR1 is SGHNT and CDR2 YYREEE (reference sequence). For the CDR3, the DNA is TGTGCCAGCAGCCGGGGACAGGGGAAAGCTAACTATGGCTACACCTTC. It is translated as CASSRGQGKANYGYTF.

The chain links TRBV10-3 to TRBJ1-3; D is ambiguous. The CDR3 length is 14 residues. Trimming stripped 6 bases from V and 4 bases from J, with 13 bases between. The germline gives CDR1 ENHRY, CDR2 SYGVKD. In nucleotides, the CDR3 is TGTGCCATCAGCTCAACCGGGTCAGGAAACACCATATATTTT. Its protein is CAISSTGSGNTIYF.

CDR3 region: CASRREGSYEQYF. CDR3 coding DNA: TGTGCCAGTCGCCGGGAGGGGTCCTACGAGCAGTACTTC. V usage is TRBV6-5 and J usage is TRBJ2-7; 8 bases fit TRBD2. Germline CDR1 MNHEY, CDR2 SVGAGI. J was trimmed by 1 base and V by 9 bases; bases with no gene match: 5. This CDR3 has 13 residues.

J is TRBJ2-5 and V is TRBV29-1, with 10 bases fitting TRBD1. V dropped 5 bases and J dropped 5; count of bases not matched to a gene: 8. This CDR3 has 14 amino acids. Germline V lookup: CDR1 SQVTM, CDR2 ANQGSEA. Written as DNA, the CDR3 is TGCAGCGTTTTACGGGACAGGGGAATTGAGACCCAGTACTTC. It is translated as CSVLRDRGIETQYF.

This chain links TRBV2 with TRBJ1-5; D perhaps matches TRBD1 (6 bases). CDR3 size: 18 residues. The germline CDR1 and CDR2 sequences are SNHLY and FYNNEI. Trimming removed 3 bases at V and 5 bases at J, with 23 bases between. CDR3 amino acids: CASSEGARGPRQDQPQHF. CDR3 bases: TGTGCCAGCAGTGAGGGGGCCCGAGGGCCGAGGCAGGATCAGCCCCAGCATTTT.

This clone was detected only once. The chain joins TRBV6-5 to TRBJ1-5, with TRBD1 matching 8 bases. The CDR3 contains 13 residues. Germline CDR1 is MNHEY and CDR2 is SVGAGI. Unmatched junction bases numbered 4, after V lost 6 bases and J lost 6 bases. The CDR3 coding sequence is TGTGCCAGCAGACAGGGGGAAGGTCAGCCCCAGCATTTT. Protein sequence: CASRQGEGQPQHF.

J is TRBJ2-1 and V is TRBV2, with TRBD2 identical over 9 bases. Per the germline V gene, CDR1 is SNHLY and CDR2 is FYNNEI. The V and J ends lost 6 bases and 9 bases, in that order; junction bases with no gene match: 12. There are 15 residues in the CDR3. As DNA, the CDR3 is TGTGCCAGCAGGATTTCGGGACTAGCACCGGTTGAGCAGTTCTTC. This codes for CASRISGLAPVEQFF.

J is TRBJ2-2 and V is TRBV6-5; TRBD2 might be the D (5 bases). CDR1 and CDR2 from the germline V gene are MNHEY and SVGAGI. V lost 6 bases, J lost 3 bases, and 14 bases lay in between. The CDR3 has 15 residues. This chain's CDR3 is CASRPPLSDTGELFF. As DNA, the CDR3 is TGTGCCAGCAGACCACCTCTTAGCGACACCGGGGAGCTGTTTTTT.

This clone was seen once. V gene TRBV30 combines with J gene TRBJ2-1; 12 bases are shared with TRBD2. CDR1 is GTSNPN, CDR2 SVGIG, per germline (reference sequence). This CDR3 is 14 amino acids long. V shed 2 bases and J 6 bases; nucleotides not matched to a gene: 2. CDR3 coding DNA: TGTGCCTGGAGTCTAGCGGGAGGGTCCAATGAGCAGTTCTTC. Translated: CAWSLAGGSNEQFF. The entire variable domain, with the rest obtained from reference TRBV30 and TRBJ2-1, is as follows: SQTIHQWPATLVQPVGSPLSLECTVEGTSNPNLYWYRQAAGRGLQLLFYSVGIGQISSEVPQNLSASRPQDRQFILSSKKLLLSDSGFYLCAWSLAGGSNEQFFGPGTRLTVL.

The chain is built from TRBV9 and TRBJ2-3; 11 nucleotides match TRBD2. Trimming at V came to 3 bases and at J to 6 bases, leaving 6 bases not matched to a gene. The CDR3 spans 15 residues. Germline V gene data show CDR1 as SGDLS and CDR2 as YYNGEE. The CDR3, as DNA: TGTGCCAGCAGCGGTAGCGGGGGGGCCCGGGATACGCAGTATTTT. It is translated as CASSGSGGARDTQYF.

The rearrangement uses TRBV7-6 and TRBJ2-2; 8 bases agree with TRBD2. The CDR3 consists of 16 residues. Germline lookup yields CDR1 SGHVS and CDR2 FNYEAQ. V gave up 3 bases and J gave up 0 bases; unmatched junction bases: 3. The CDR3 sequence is CASSFLAGTNTGELFF. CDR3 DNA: TGTGCCAGCAGCTTCTTAGCGGGAACGAACACCGGGGAGCTGTTTTTT.

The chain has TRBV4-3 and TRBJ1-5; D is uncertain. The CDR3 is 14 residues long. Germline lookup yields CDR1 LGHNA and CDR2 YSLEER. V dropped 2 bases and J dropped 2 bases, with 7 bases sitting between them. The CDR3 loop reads CASSQLVGNQPQHF. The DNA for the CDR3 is TGCGCCAGCAGCCAACTAGTGGGCAATCAGCCCCAGCATTTT.

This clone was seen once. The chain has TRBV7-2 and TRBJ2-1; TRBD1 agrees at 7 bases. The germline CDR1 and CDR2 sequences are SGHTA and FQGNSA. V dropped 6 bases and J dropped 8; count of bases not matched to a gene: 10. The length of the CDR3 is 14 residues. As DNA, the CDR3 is TGTGCCAGCAGAGGCCCGGGACAGTGGCATGAGCAGTTCTTC. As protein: CASRGPGQWHEQFF.

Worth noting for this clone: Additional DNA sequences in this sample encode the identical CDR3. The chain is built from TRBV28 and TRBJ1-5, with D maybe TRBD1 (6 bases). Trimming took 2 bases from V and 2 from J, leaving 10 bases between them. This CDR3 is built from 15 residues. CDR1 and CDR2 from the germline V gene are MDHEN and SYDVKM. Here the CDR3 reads CASSLRGGGNQPQHF. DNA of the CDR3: TGTGCCAGCAGTTTAAGGGGGGGAGGCAATCAGCCCCAGCATTTT.

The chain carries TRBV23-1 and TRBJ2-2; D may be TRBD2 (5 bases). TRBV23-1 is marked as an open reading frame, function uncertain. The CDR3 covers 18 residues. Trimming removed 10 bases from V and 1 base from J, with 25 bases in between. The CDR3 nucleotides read TGCGCCATCCTCGCCCAGGAACCCTCTCGGGAGAACACCGGGGAGCTGTTTTTT. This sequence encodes CAILAQEPSRENTGELFF.

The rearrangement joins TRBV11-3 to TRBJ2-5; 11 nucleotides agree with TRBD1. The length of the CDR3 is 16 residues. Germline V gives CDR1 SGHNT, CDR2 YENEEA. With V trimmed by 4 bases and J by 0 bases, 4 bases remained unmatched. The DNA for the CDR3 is TGTGCCAGCAGCTCCGGACAGGGGGCCCACCAAGAGACCCAGTACTTC. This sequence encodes CASSSGQGAHQETQYF.

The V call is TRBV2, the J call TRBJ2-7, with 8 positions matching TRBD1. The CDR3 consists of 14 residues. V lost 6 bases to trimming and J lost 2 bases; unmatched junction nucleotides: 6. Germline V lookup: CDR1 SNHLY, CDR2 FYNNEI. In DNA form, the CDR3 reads TGTGCCAGCAGGGCCGGGACAGGCCCCTACGAGCAGTACTTC. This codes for CASRAGTGPYEQYF. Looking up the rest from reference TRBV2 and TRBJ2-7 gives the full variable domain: EPEVTQTPSHQVTQMGQEVILRCVPISNHLYFYWYRQILGQKVEFLVSFYNNEISEKSEIFDDQFSVERPDGSNFTLKIRSTKLEDSAMYFCASRAGTGPYEQYFGPGTRLTVT.

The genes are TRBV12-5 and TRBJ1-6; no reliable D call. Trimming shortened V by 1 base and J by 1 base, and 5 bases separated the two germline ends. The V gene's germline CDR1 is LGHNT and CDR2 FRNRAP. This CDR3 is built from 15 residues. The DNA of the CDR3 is TGTGCTAGTGGTTTGGCCAGGTCCTATAATTCACCCCTCCACTTT. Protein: CASGLARSYNSPLHF.

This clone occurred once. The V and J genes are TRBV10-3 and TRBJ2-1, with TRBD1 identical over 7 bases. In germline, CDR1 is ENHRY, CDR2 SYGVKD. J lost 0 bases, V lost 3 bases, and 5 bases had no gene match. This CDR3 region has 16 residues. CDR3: CAISDDGTASYNEQFF. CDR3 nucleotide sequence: TGTGCCATCAGTGATGATGGGACAGCCTCCTACAATGAGCAGTTCTTC.

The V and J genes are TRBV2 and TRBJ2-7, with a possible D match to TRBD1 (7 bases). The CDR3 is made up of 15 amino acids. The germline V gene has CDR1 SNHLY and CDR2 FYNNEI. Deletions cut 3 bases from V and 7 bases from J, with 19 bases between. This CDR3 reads CASSERQGGLGEQYF. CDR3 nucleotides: TGTGCCAGCAGTGAGCGACAGGGAGGATTAGGGGAGCAGTACTTC.

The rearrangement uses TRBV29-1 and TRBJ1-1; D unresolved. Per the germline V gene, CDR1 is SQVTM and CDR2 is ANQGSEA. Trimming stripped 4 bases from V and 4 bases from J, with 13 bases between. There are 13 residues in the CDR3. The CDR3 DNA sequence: TGCAGCGTTGGGCCCTTGGCTGGCACTGAAGCTTTCTTT. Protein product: CSVGPLAGTEAFF.

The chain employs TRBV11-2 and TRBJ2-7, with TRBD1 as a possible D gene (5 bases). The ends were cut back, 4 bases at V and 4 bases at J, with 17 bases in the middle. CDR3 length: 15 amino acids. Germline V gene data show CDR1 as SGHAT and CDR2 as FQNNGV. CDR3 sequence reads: CASSSPRRGPYEQYF. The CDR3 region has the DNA TGTGCCAGCAGCTCCCCGAGAAGGGGCCCATACGAGCAGTACTTC.

In nucleotides, the CDR3 is TGTGCCAGCAGTCCGACAGGCTCCTACGAGCAGTACTTC. Translating it yields CASSPTGSYEQYF. J is TRBJ2-7 and V is TRBV27; weak D call: TRBD1 (6 bases). This CDR3 is 13 amino acids long. V lost 5 bases and J lost 0, with 8 bases in between. CDR1 and CDR2 from the germline V gene are MNHEY and SMNVEV (reference sequence).